The clone carrying this T cell receptor (beta chain) appeared a few times. In each case, RNA was isolated and then reverse transcribed into cDNA as the sequencing template. This table comes from immunoSEQ multiplex PCR, and its TCRdb copy is limited to in-frame clones, with some not included. The repertoire holds about 190,000 clones, with 59% as singletons. This record comes from a study of CD8+ T cells in alopecia areata. The V gene's germline CDR1 is SNHLY and CDR2 FYNNEI. V was trimmed by 7 bases and J by 11 bases, leaving 18 bases between them. CDR3 length equals 13 residues. This TCR came from a human donor with alopecia areata. Source: CD4+ T cells sorted from blood, taken at week 0. The V call is TRBV2, the J call TRBJ2-4, with a weak D call TRBD1 (5 bases). Written as DNA, the CDR3 is TGTGCCAGCACTCCGAGACAGTGGAGTCTTCAGTACTTC. Its protein product is CASTPRQWSLQYF.